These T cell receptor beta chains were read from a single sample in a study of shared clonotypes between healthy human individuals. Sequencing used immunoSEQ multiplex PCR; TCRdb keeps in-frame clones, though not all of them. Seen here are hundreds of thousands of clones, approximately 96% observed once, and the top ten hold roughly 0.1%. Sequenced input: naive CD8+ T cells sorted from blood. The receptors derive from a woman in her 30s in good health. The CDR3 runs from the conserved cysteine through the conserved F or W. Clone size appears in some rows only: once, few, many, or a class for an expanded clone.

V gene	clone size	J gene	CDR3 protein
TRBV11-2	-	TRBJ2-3	CASSLVGTGSTDTQYF
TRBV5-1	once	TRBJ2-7	CASTPNGAIYEQYF
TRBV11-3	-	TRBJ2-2	CASSTGVPSTGELFF
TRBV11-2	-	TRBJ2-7	CASSSRESGSLFHEQYF
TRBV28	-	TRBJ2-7	CASSLIRQGAYF
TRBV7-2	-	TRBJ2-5	CASSSIAGGETQYF
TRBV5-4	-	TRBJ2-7	CASSRGSSGGEQYF
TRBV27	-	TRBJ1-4	CASRRGPGNEKLFF
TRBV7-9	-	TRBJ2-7	CAVTQGTYEQYF
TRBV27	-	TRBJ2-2	CASRSNPGGTGGVGELFF
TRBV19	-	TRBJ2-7	CASSYAGTYEQYF
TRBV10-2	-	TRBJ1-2	CASSEFTGTYGYTF
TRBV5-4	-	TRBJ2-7	CASRIGEDEQYF
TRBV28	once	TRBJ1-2	CASSPRGQLQGGYTF
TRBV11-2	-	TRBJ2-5	CASSLVGGRGETQYF
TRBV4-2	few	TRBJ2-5	CASSQEETQYF
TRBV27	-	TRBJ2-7	CASGSGLAGEQYF
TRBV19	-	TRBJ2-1	CASSIWLGGSTYNEQFF
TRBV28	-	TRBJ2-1	CASSLKASGRNPYNEQFF
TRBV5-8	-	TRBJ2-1	CASSRTDSLGLHEQFF
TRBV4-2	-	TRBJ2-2	CASSQPLYTGELFF
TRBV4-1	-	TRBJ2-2	CASSPEEAVNTGELFF
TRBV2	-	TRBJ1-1	CASSAGRVNTEAFF
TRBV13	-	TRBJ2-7	CASSPSNSYEQYF
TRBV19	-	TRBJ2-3	CASSVTSTDTQYF
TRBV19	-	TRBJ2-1	CASRGPSGLNEQFF
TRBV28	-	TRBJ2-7	CASSWGQTSYEQYF
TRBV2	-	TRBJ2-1	CASSEAGSRGHNEQFF
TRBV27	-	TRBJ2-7	CASSLFGGDEQYF
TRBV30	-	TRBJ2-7	CAWDVSQGSEQYF
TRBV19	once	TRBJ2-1	CATLKTGGPLLYNEQFF
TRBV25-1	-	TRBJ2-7	CASSDPTGNSYEQYF